This TCR beta chain was identified during a study of T cells after yellow fever vaccination. TCRdb redid the calling of the 5' RACE reads with MiXCR, one entry per CDR3 protein. There are 200,000 to 300,000 distinct CDR3 sequences in the sample; around 6.7% occur only once, and 1% to 1.2% lies in the top ten. The source of this sequence is a young man who received the YFV17D yellow fever vaccine. The input for sequencing was CD4+ T cells sorted from PBMCs, taken on the day of the yellow fever booster vaccination.

Here the CDR3 DNA reads TGCAGTGCTAGCGGACAGACCTTTTACAATGAGCAGTTCTTC. Translation: CSASGQTFYNEQFF. The genes are TRBV20-1 and TRBJ2-1, with a possible D match to TRBD1 (6 bases). Germline values: CDR1 DFQATT, CDR2 SNEGSKA (reference sequence). Trimming took 3 bases from V and 4 from J, leaving 13 bases between them. The CDR3 has 14 amino acids.